What follows are 25 T cell receptor beta chains derived from one specimen sequenced in a study of blood T cells in healthy people across ages. PCR was performed a second time for about 7 to 12 cycles using a sample-barcoded 5' primer and a J-beta primer mix. TCRdb re-called the 5' RACE reads through MiXCR, storing one row per CDR3 protein. This sample has 650,000 to 800,000 distinct CDR3 sequences, with roughly 44% found just once. Specimen: blood. The receptors here all came from a man between 60 and 75 years old in good health.

This sequence joins TRBV20-1 and TRBJ2-1; possibly TRBD2 for D (5 bases). The tail of the sequence fits TRBJ2-7 better, so the J call may be wrong. The germline V gene encodes CDR1 DFQATT and CDR2 SNEGSKA (reference sequence). The CDR3 length is 14 residues. The CDR3 region is CSARDLRGDDEQYF. The CDR3 region has the DNA TGCAGTGCTAGAGATTTACGGGGTGACGACGAGCAGTACTTC.

The chain carries TRBV24-1 and TRBJ1-2; D is undetermined. Trimming cost V 2 bases and J 1 base, with 7 bases left between them. This CDR3 contains 14 residues. The germline V gene has CDR1 KGHDR and CDR2 SFDVKD. CDR3 nucleotides: TGTGCCACCAGTGATTCGGGGTATAACTATGGCTACACCTTC. This codes for CATSDSGYNYGYTF.

The table lists this clonotype with a count of one. The chain uses TRBV14 and TRBJ1-1; D not resolved. V gave up 0 bases and J gave up 0 bases, with 17 bases separating them. Germline V lookup: CDR1 SGHDN, CDR2 FVKESK. The CDR3 runs to 18 residues. This CDR3 is CASSQDRGSRELNTEAFF. The CDR3, as DNA: TGTGCCAGCAGCCAAGATCGAGGCAGCCGAGAACTGAACACTGAAGCTTTCTTT.

This clonotype was detected once. This chain uses TRBV6-4 with TRBJ2-5; TRBD2 is a possible D gene (6 bases). The V and J ends lost 0 bases and 5 bases respectively, with 19 bases between them. Germline loops: CDR1 MRHNA, CDR2 SNTAGT. This CDR3 spans 17 amino acids. CDR3 sequence reads: CASSDSRSRLESETQYF. The CDR3 DNA follows: TGTGCCAGCAGTGACTCGAGGTCTCGACTAGAGAGTGAGACCCAGTACTTC.

Many counts were recorded for this clonotype. The V gene is TRBV7-2, the J gene TRBJ2-5; TRBD2 is a possible D gene (6 bases). Trimming pared 5 bases from V and 4 bases from J, leaving 17 bases between. Germline V gene sequence: CDR1 SGHTA, CDR2 FQGNSA. This CDR3 spans 15 amino acids. In DNA form, the CDR3 reads TGTGCCAGCAGCCCTACACTAGCCCCCCGAGAGACCCAGTACTTC. It translates to CASSPTLAPRETQYF.

The rearrangement links TRBV7-2 to TRBJ2-3, with a possible D match to TRBD1 (5 bases). CDR3 length: 16 residues. V was clipped by 5 bases and J by 3 bases, with 18 bases between them. The germline V gene encodes CDR1 SGHTA and CDR2 FQGNSA. The CDR3 loop is CASSPTWAGSTDTQYF. In DNA, the CDR3 is TGTGCCAGCAGCCCGACCTGGGCAGGGTCTACAGATACGCAGTATTTT.

CDR3 sequence: CASSRMTGRHEQFF. CDR3 nucleotides: TGTGCCAGCAGCCGGATGACAGGTCGACATGAGCAGTTCTTC. The rearrangement uses TRBV27 and TRBJ2-1, with a possible D match to TRBD1 (6 bases). This CDR3 is built from 14 residues. Germline assignment: CDR1 MNHEY and CDR2 SMNVEV (reference sequence). V was pared by 6 bases and J by 8 bases, with 17 bases between.

The chain is built from TRBV21-1 and TRBJ1-5; the DNA was not used to check the table's D call, TRBD1. TRBV21-1 is flagged as a pseudogene. The CDR3 covers 15 residues. CDR3 DNA sequence: TGTGCCAGCTCCCTCCGGGACAGGGACAATCAGCCCCAGCATTTT. Translating it yields CASSLRDRDNQPQHF.

Of note for this clonotype: A much larger clone sits a single nucleotide away, making a read error possible. This sequence joins TRBV6-1 and TRBJ1-2, with D perhaps TRBD1 (6 bases). Germline V CDR1 and CDR2: MNHNS, SASEGT. The CDR3 loop spans 15 amino acids. V lost 3 bases to trimming and J lost 7 bases, with 18 bases between them. In DNA, the CDR3 is TGTGCCAGCAGTGACTTATCCACGACAGGCGTTGGCTACACCTTC. Its protein product is CASSDLSTTGVGYTF.

A remark on this clonotype: The junction differs from germline at one of its ends, possibly a read error. The V gene is TRBV6-5, the J gene TRBJ1-2; 9 bases agree with TRBD1. The CDR3 runs 15 residues. Germline V gives CDR1 MNHEY, CDR2 SVGAGI. CDR3 loop: CACSRQGEANYGYTF. The CDR3 DNA sequence: TGTGCCTGCAGTAGACAGGGGGAAGCGAACTATGGCTACACCTTC.

The chain is built from TRBV20-1 and TRBJ2-3; a possible D gene is TRBD2 (5 bases). This CDR3 has 15 residues. The V end lost 1 base, the J end lost 3 bases, and 14 bases lay between the germline ends. From germline, CDR1 is DFQATT and CDR2 SNEGSKA (reference sequence). Here the CDR3 DNA reads TGCAGTGCTAGAGGAGCGGAAGTAGGGACAGATACGCAGTATTTT. As protein: CSARGAEVGTDTQYF.

This sequence joins TRBV11-3 and TRBJ2-1, with D perhaps matching TRBD2 (5 bases). The CDR3 is 15 amino acids. Trimming shortened V by 0 bases and J by 2 bases, and 8 bases separated the two germline ends. Germline CDR1 SGHNT, CDR2 YENEEA. The chain's CDR3 is CASSLDKRTYNEQFF. The DNA for the CDR3 is TGTGCCAGCAGCTTAGACAAGCGGACCTACAATGAGCAGTTCTTC.

About this clonotype itself: Germline is not matched at one junction end, which may reflect a read error. The chain recombines TRBV11-1 with TRBJ1-2; 9 bases are shared with TRBD1. This CDR3 spans 17 amino acids. CDR1 SGHAT and CDR2 FQDESV come from the germline V gene (reference sequence). CDR3 coding DNA: TGTGCCGGCAGCCTTAAAACCACAGGGGGCTCCTACTATGGCTACACCTTC. Translation: CAGSLKTTGGSYYGYTF.

The rearrangement uses TRBV9 and TRBJ2-7; 7 nucleotides agree with TRBD2. The J call could be wrong; TRBJ2-5 is a better fit for the DNA end. CDR1 is SGDLS and CDR2 is YYNGEE in the germline V gene. The CDR3 runs to 14 residues. The CDR3 DNA sequence: TGTGCCAGCAGCGTAGAGACTAGCCGTGGGACCCAGTACTTC. It yields the protein CASSVETSRGTQYF.

The V and J genes are TRBV11-3 and TRBJ2-7, with D tentatively TRBD1 or TRBD2 (5 bases each). In germline, CDR1 is SGHNT, CDR2 YENEEA. The germline V and J ends were trimmed by 4 bases and 2 bases, with 15 bases remaining between them. This CDR3 spans 15 amino acids. CDR3 in DNA: TGTGCCAGCAGCTCCCGGGGCACGGGGACCTACGAGCAGTACTTC. Its translation is CASSSRGTGTYEQYF.

The chain employs TRBV10-3 and TRBJ1-2; unclear D gene. The germline gives CDR1 ENHRY, CDR2 SYGVKD. The CDR3 runs to 13 residues. V lost 4 bases and J 4 bases, leaving 10 bases between the germline ends. Here the CDR3 reads CAISGSDGYGYTF. CDR3 coding DNA: TGTGCCATCAGTGGATCAGACGGCTATGGCTACACCTTC.

The V gene is TRBV7-9, the J gene TRBJ2-1, with D perhaps matching TRBD2 (6 bases). The germline CDR1 and CDR2 sequences are SEHNR and FQNEAQ (reference sequence). V was trimmed by 5 bases and J by 10 bases, leaving 18 bases between them. The CDR3 has 14 amino acids. The CDR3 spells CASSPWRAAYEQFF. The CDR3 DNA is TGTGCCAGCAGCCCCTGGAGGGCGGCCTACGAGCAGTTCTTC.

The V gene is TRBV5-1, the J gene TRBJ2-1, with TRBD2 as a possible D gene (6 bases). CDR3 length equals 14 residues. Trimming took 5 bases from V and 9 from J, leaving 18 bases between them. Germline lookup yields CDR1 SGHRS and CDR2 YFSETQ. CDR3 sequence (DNA): TGCGCCAGCAGGCGGAACGGGGGAGACGGTGAGCAGTTCTTC. Amino acid sequence: CASRRNGGDGEQFF.

This rearrangement joins TRBV5-1 to TRBJ2-3, with a tentative D call TRBD1 (6 bases). The germline V gene has CDR1 SGHRS and CDR2 YFSETQ. The CDR3 totals 15 residues. With 0 bases removed from V and 2 bases from J, the gap between germline ends came to 10 bases. The CDR3 nucleotides read TGCGCCAGCAGCTTGGGACAGGCTGTCACAGATACGCAGTATTTT. Translation: CASSLGQAVTDTQYF.

The V and J genes are TRBV30 and TRBJ2-1, with a tentative D call TRBD2 (5 bases). CDR3 length: 14 residues. V was clipped by 3 bases and J by 6 bases, with 15 bases between them. Germline V gene sequence: CDR1 GTSNPN, CDR2 SVGIG (reference sequence). The CDR3 DNA is TGTGCCTGGAGCCAGAGAGGGCCTCCCAATGAGCAGTTCTTC. This encodes CAWSQRGPPNEQFF.

This clonotype was detected a few times. The chain combines TRBV7-2 with TRBJ2-3, with D perhaps matching TRBD1 or TRBD2 (6 bases each). Trimming shortened V by 4 bases and J by 6 bases, and 17 bases separated the two germline ends. Looked up from germline, CDR1 is SGHTA and CDR2 is FQGNSA. This CDR3 has 15 amino acids. The CDR3 DNA follows: TGTGCCAGCAGCTACTTGGGGGGCCCCACGGATACGCAGTATTTT. Translation gives CASSYLGGPTDTQYF.

Only a few counts were recorded for this clonotype. The chain couples TRBV6-2 or TRBV6-3 to TRBJ2-5; the D is unclear. The CDR3 has 13 residues. CDR1 is MNHEY and CDR2 is SVGEGT in the germline V gene. V lost 8 bases to trimming and J lost 4 bases, with 14 bases between them. CDR3 sequence: CASANLALETQYF. In nucleotides, the CDR3 is TGTGCCAGCGCCAACTTAGCTTTAGAGACCCAGTACTTC.

This clonotype was seen a few times. The chain joins TRBV15 to TRBJ1-4; D uncertain. CDR3 length equals 14 residues. Germline V gene lookup returns CDR1 LNHNV and CDR2 YYDKDF (reference sequence). V gave up 0 bases and J gave up 8 bases, with 10 bases separating them. The CDR3: CATSRERFQEKLFF. The CDR3 coding sequence is TGTGCCACCAGCAGAGAAAGGTTCCAAGAAAAACTGTTTTTT.

This rearrangement joins TRBV14 to TRBJ2-7, with D perhaps matching TRBD2 (5 bases). In germline, CDR1 is SGHDN, CDR2 FVKESK. Trimming shortened V by 4 bases and J by 2 bases, and 15 bases separated the two germline ends. This CDR3 region has 15 residues. Here the CDR3 reads CASSPNGGQTYEQYF. In nucleotides, the CDR3 is TGTGCCAGCAGCCCCAACGGCGGGCAGACCTACGAGCAGTACTTC.

This rearrangement joins TRBV5-6 to TRBJ2-1; 11 bases match TRBD2. Trimming removed 1 base from V and 7 bases from J; junction bases left unmatched: 7. The V gene's germline CDR1 is SGHDT and CDR2 YYEEEE. The CDR3 sequence is 16 residues long. The CDR3 region is CASSLFVAGGLNEQFF. As DNA, the CDR3 is TGTGCCAGCAGCTTGTTCGTAGCGGGGGGGCTTAATGAGCAGTTCTTC.